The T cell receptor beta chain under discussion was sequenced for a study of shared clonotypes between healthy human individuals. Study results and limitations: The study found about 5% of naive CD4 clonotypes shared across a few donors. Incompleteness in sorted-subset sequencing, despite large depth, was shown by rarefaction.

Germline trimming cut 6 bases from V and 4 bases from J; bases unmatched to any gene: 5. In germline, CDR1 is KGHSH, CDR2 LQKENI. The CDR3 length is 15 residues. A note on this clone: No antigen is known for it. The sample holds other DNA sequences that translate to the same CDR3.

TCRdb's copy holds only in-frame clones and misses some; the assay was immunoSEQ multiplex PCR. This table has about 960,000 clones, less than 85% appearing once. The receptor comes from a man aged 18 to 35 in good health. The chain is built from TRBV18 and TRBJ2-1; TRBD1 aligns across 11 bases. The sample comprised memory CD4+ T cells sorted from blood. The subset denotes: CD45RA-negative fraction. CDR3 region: CASSPGQGVYNEQFF. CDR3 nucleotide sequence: TGTGCCAGCTCGCCGGGACAGGGGGTTTACAATGAGCAGTTCTTC. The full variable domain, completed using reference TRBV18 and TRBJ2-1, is NAGVMQNPRHLVRRRGQEARLRCSPMKGHSHVYWYRQLPEEGLKFMVYLQKENIIDESGMPKERFSAEFPKEGPSILRIQQVVRGDSAAYFCASSPGQGVYNEQFFGPGTRLTVL.